These 18 T cell receptor beta chains were all obtained from the same sample, sequenced in a study of blood T cell repertoires in COVID-19. Some clones are missing from TCRdb's copy, which holds only in-frame ones; the method was immunoSEQ multiplex PCR. The sample includes 200,000 or so clones, roughly 80% of them seen just once. The sequencing sample was made of peripheral blood. The receptors were gathered from a human donor in a cohort sampled during active COVID-19.

The chain joins TRBV5-1 to TRBJ1-4; D is perhaps TRBD1 (5 bases). The CDR3 is 17 residues long. V was cut by 0 bases and J by 8 bases, with 20 bases left in between. Germline CDR1 SGHRS, CDR2 YFSETQ. CDR3 amino acids: CASSLEFLGGVGEKLFF. DNA for the CDR3: TGCGCCAGCAGCTTGGAATTCCTGGGAGGGGTAGGGGAAAAACTGTTTTTT.

This clone has just a few counts. This rearrangement joins TRBV30 to TRBJ1-4, with 10 bases that match TRBD1. CDR1 and CDR2 (germline): GTSNPN, SVGIG (reference sequence). CDR3 length: 14 amino acids. The ends lost 5 bases at V and 10 bases at J; junction bases unmatched: 10. As DNA, the CDR3 is TGTGCCTGGGGGCTGACAGGGGGCGGTGGAAAACTGTTTTTT. Protein: CAWGLTGGGGKLFF.

For the CDR3, the DNA is TGTGCCAGCAGTTCGAGGGACAGGGGGCTTGTGACCCAGTACTTC. Residues: CASSSRDRGLVTQYF. The gene calls are TRBV27 and TRBJ2-5; 12 nucleotides align to TRBD1. The CDR3 loop spans 15 amino acids. J was trimmed by 7 bases and V by 4 bases; bases with no gene match: 7. Germline CDR1 reads MNHEY; CDR2 reads SMNVEV (reference sequence).

The chain joins TRBV1 to TRBJ2-7; the table's D call, TRBD2, was not checked against the DNA. TRBV1 is labeled a pseudogene. The CDR3 spans 15 residues. As DNA, the CDR3 is TGCACCAGCAGCCAAGGGATAGCGCCCTCCTACGAGCAGTACTTC. It specifies CTSSQGIAPSYEQYF.

V usage is TRBV7-3 and J usage is TRBJ2-1, with 10 bases that match TRBD2. This CDR3 comprises 13 residues. From germline, CDR1 is SGHTA and CDR2 FQGTGA. The V and J ends lost 2 bases and 9 bases, in that order; junction bases with no gene match: 1. The CDR3, as DNA: TGTGCCAGCAGCTTACAGCGGGAGGGTGAGCAGTTCTTC. Its protein is CASSLQREGEQFF.

V usage is TRBV19 and J usage is TRBJ2-4, with 12 bases fitting TRBD2. Germline CDR1 reads LNHDA; CDR2 reads SQIVND (reference sequence). Losses at the gene ends were 5 bases for V and 1 base for J; bases not matched to a gene: 3. The CDR3 has 16 residues. CDR3 sequence: CASSFGTSGAKNIQYF. The CDR3 DNA reads TGTGCCAGTAGTTTCGGGACTAGCGGGGCCAAAAACATTCAGTACTTC.

This sequence joins TRBV13 and TRBJ2-5; D not resolved. CDR1 and CDR2 (germline): PRHDT, FYEKMQ (reference sequence). This CDR3 region has 12 residues. V was trimmed by 2 bases and J by 4 bases, leaving 5 bases between them. This CDR3 reads CASSLLGETQYF. In nucleotides, the CDR3 is TGTGCCAGCAGCTTACTCGGAGAGACCCAGTACTTC.

This clone is a singleton in its sample. The chain uses TRBV4-2 and TRBJ2-7; perhaps TRBD2 as D (6 bases). The germline CDR1 and CDR2 sequences are LGHNA and YNFKEQ. There are 15 residues in the CDR3. Trimming cost V 0 bases and J 4 bases, with 13 bases left between them. Here the CDR3 reads CASSQEAGGAYEQYF. CDR3 nucleotide sequence: TGTGCCAGCAGCCAAGAGGCCGGGGGAGCTTACGAGCAGTACTTC.

This clone was counted a few times. The chain recombines TRBV28 with TRBJ2-1; possibly TRBD1 for D (5 bases). The CDR3 has 17 amino acids. Between the trimmed V and J ends, which lost 3 bases and 2 bases, there was a span of 17 bases. The V gene's germline CDR1 is MDHEN and CDR2 SYDVKM. DNA for the CDR3: TGTGCCAGCAGTTTCCCGACAGCCAGACTTACCTACAATGAGCAGTTCTTC. This gives the protein CASSFPTARLTYNEQFF. Supplemented by reference TRBV28 and TRBJ2-1, the full variable domain reads DVKVTQSSRYLVKRTGEKVFLECVQDMDHENMFWYRQDPGLGLRLIYFSYDVKMKEKGDIPEGYSVSREKKERFSLILESASTNQTSMYLCASSFPTARLTYNEQFFGPGTRLTVL.

This clone was counted once. This rearrangement joins TRBV28 to TRBJ1-3; D call uncertain. The CDR3 totals 14 residues. The ends were cut back, 5 bases at V and 4 bases at J, with 12 bases in the middle. Germline CDR1 and CDR2: MDHEN and SYDVKM. The DNA of the CDR3 is TGTGCCAGCAGTCCGGGAGGTTCGGGAAACACCATATATTTT. This encodes CASSPGGSGNTIYF. The whole variable domain, filled in from reference TRBV28 and TRBJ1-3, reads DVKVTQSSRYLVKRTGEKVFLECVQDMDHENMFWYRQDPGLGLRLIYFSYDVKMKEKGDIPEGYSVSREKKERFSLILESASTNQTSMYLCASSPGGSGNTIYFGEGSWLTVV.

The chain links TRBV6-5 to TRBJ2-7; 11 nucleotides align to TRBD1. Trimming cost V 4 bases and J 2 bases; bases outside gene matches: 4. CDR1 and CDR2 (germline): MNHEY, SVGAGI. The CDR3 totals 15 residues. CDR3 coding DNA: TGTGCCAGCAGTTCCGGGACAGGGGGAACCTACGAGCAGTACTTC. Translating it yields CASSSGTGGTYEQYF.

The chain is built from TRBV7-9 and TRBJ2-1; 8 bases agree with TRBD1. V dropped 5 bases and J dropped 9; count of bases not matched to a gene: 9. The CDR3 contains 14 residues. CDR1 is SEHNR, CDR2 FQNEAQ, per germline (reference sequence). The CDR3, as DNA: TGTGCCAGCAGCGCAGGGGGCCGGCGGGCTGAGCAGTTCTTC. Translating it yields CASSAGGRRAEQFF.

This chain connects TRBV7-9 to TRBJ2-5; TRBD1 agrees at 8 bases. The length of the CDR3 is 16 residues. V was pared by 5 bases and J by 2 bases, with 10 bases of the junction left unmatched. Germline V CDR1 and CDR2: SEHNR, FQNEAQ (reference sequence). The CDR3 here is CASSLTPGQDQETQYF. The CDR3 DNA follows: TGTGCCAGCAGCCTGACACCGGGACAGGATCAAGAGACCCAGTACTTC.

The chain recombines TRBV4-2 with TRBJ1-3; tentatively, D is TRBD1 (5 bases). The CDR3 sequence is 14 residues long. Germline V gives CDR1 LGHNA, CDR2 YNFKEQ. The ends were cut back, 0 bases at V and 7 bases at J, with 10 bases in the middle. CDR3 nucleotide sequence: TGTGCCAGCAGCCAAGATCCCCAGGGCAACACCATATATTTT. Amino acids: CASSQDPQGNTIYF.

In DNA, the CDR3 is TGCGCCAGCAGCCTACAGGGGGCTCGGGGCGAGCAGTACTTC. It yields the protein CASSLQGARGEQYF. The chain is built from TRBV4-3 and TRBJ2-7; 9 nucleotides agree with TRBD1. V was pared by 4 bases and J by 6 bases, with 7 bases of the junction left unmatched. CDR1 is LGHNA, CDR2 YSLEER, per germline. This CDR3 spans 14 amino acids.

In this sample, this clone turned up once. The rearrangement uses TRBV5-4 and TRBJ1-6, with a possible D match to TRBD1 (5 bases). Trimming cost V 3 bases and J 2 bases, with 15 bases left between them. The CDR3 contains 17 residues. Per the germline V gene, CDR1 is SGHNT and CDR2 is YYREEE (reference sequence). CDR3: CASSSGGEYAYNSPLHF. The CDR3 DNA is TGTGCCAGCAGCTCCGGGGGGGAATATGCCTATAATTCACCCCTCCACTTT.

The chain is built from TRBV12-3 or TRBV12-4 and TRBJ2-7; D remains unclear. V dropped 4 bases and J dropped 2 bases, with 6 bases sitting between them. The CDR3 covers 12 residues. CDR3 region: CASSSDTYEQYF. DNA for the CDR3: TGTGCCAGCAGTTCAGATACCTACGAGCAGTACTTC.

About this clone itself: Other DNA variants within this sample encode the same CDR3. The chain uses TRBV28 and TRBJ1-1; D gene ambiguous. Germline values: CDR1 MDHEN, CDR2 SYDVKM. The V gene lost 5 bases and the J gene lost 5 bases, with 6 bases spanning the gap. This CDR3 has 11 residues. The CDR3 loop is CASSLSTEAFF. The CDR3 nucleotides are TGTGCCAGCAGTCTCTCGACTGAAGCTTTCTTT.